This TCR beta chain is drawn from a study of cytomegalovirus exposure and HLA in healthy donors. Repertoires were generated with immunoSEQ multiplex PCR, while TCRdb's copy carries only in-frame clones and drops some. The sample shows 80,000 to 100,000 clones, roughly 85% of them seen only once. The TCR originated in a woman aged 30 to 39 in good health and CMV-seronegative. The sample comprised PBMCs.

The chain's CDR3 is CASSYSPGLEADTQYF. The CDR3 nucleotides are TGTGCCAGCAGTTACTCGCCGGGACTCGAGGCAGATACGCAGTATTTT. The chain links TRBV6-5 to TRBJ2-3; tentative D call: TRBD2 (6 bases). Trimming took 0 bases from V and 4 from J, leaving 14 bases between them. The germline gives CDR1 MNHEY, CDR2 SVGAGI. CDR3 size: 16 residues.